This T cell receptor beta chain appears in the sequencing data of a study of OX40 agonist ivuxolimab in advanced cancers. With respect to the entire study: Ivuxolimab, which targeted the costimulatory receptor OX40 (CD134), was an agonistic, fully human IgG2 monoclonal antibody. Intravenous ivuxolimab was administered to patients every 2 weeks at six dose levels: 0.01, 0.1, 0.3, 1.5, 3 and 10 mg/kg. Of the roughly 51 patients in dose escalation, around 19 had hepatocellular carcinoma, roughly 15 had melanoma, 9 had renal cell carcinoma and 9 had head and neck cancer. In the dose-escalation cohort, 82.7% of patients were male, and the mean age was approximately 64 years, with a range of about 23 to 90. Patients were allowed to have had prior anti-PD-1, anti-PD-L1 or anti-CTLA-4 therapy, and 40% of the dose-escalation patients had previously received checkpoint inhibitors. Partial responses occurred in three dose-escalation patients: two with cutaneous melanoma and one with hepatocellular carcinoma. Peripheral TCRbeta sequencing was intended to test whether TCR sequence diversity was altered and clonal T-cell expansion was caused by ivuxolimab. The monotherapy dose-escalation portion (N = 52 patients) of the phase I ivuxolimab trial is reported in the paper.

General study outcomes and caveats: At doses of 0.1 to 3.0 mg/kg, clonal expansion of both CD4+ and CD8+ blood T cells was observed from baseline to week 6. After ivuxolimab, CD8+ T cells had more expanded clones than CD4+ T cells on average. Low levels of normalized T-cell clonal expansion were also seen in some patients who did not respond. Which antigens the clonally expanded peripheral T cells were specific for was not determined. In the 0.1-3.0 mg/kg groups, partial responders had among the lowest normalized peripheral clonal expansion, particularly in CD8+ T cells.

With regard to this clone: Its antigen target is currently unknown. The input lacks base qualities; no much larger clone sits a single base away.

The CDR3 covers 16 residues, taking in both the cysteine and the phenylalanine. Only the CDR3 part of the read is kept: 48 bases, read in frame from the first base. The trial excluded patients who had a history of autoimmune disease or who were on systemic immunosuppression. Peripheral blood for TCR sequencing was collected from all dose cohorts at baseline, on cycle 4 day 1, and on cycle 7 day 1. The samples were taken from a phase I, first-in-human, multicenter, open-label dose-escalation trial of ivuxolimab. Adults with locally advanced or metastatic melanoma, renal cell, hepatocellular, or head and neck squamous cell carcinoma were enrolled in the trial. Before TCR sequencing, CD4+ T cells and CD8+ T cells from peripheral blood were sorted into separate populations. Genomic DNA was isolated from the sorted cells so that the TCRbeta CDR3 region could be sequenced. TCRbeta CDR3 regions were sequenced using the immunoSEQ Assay. Drawn from immuneACCESS, this table holds only the in-frame rearrangements with V and J called that TCRdb kept. Clones are partly lost; checked studies trace under half to an unresolved V gene and leave the rest unexplained. The sample table lists some 16,000 clones, about four fifths of them with a count of one. The ten largest clones add up to 9.5% to 15% of the sample.

The specimen was CD4+ or CD8+ T cells sorted from blood, collected in a trial of the OX40 agonist ivuxolimab. The clonotype was recovered from an adult with an advanced solid tumor such as melanoma, head and neck, liver or kidney cancer. Recombination linked TRBV12-1 to TRBJ1-3. TRBV12-1 is given as a pseudogene. The nucleotides are TGTGCCAGCAGCCCTATAGGACTCGAGTCTGGAAACACCATATATTTT. Translated, it gives CASSPIGLESGNTIYF.